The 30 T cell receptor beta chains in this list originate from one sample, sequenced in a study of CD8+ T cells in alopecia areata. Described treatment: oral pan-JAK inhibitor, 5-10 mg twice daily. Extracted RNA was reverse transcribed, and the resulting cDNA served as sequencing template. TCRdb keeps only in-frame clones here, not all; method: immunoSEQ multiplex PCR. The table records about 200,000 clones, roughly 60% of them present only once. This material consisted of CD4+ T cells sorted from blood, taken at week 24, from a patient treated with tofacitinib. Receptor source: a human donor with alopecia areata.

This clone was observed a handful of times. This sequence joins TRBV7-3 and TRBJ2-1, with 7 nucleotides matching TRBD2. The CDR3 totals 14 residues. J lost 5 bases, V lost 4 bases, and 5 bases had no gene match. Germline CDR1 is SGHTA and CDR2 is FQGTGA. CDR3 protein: CASSSSGAHNEQFF. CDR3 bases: TGTGCCAGCAGCTCGAGCGGGGCTCACAATGAGCAGTTCTTC.

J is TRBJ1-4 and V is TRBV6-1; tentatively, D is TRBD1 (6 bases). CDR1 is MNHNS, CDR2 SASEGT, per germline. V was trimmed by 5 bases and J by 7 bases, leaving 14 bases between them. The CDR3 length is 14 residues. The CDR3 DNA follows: TGTGCCAGCAGTCGGAGAGGGGGTGGTGAAAAACTGTTTTTT. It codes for CASSRRGGGEKLFF.

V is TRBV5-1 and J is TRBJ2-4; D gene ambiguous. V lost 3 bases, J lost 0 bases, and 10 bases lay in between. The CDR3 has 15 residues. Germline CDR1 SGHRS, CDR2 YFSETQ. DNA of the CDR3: TGCGCCAGCAGCTCCGCAGAGTTAGCCAAAAACATTCAGTACTTC. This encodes CASSSAELAKNIQYF.

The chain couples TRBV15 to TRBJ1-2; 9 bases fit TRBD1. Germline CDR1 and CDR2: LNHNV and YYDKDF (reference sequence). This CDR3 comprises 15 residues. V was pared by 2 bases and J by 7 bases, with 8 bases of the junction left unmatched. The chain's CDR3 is CATSRQDRGHFGYTF. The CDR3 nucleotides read TGTGCCACCAGCAGACAGGACAGGGGTCATTTTGGCTACACCTTC.

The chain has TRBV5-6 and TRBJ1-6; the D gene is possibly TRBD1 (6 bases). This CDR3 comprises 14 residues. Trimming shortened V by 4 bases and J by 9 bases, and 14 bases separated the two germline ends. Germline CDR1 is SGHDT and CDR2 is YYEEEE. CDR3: CASSLRTEASPLHF. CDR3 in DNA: TGTGCCAGCAGCCTACGGACAGAAGCTTCACCCCTCCACTTT.

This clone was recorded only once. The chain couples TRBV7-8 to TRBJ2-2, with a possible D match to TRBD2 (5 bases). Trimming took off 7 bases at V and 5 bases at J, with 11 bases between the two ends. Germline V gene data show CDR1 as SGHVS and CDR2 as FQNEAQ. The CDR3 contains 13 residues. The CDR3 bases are TGTGCCAGCACCCCCACTAGGACCGGGGAGCTGTTTTTT. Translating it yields CASTPTRTGELFF.

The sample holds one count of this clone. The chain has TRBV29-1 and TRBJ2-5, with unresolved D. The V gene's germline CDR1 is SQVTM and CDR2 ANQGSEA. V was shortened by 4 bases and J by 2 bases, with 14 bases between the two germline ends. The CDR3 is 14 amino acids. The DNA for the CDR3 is TGCAGCGTTGTCGGCAGTCAAGGACAAGAGACCCAGTACTTC. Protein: CSVVGSQGQETQYF.

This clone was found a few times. CDR3 sequence (DNA): TGTGCCAGCAGTTACGTCGGGGAAGAGCAGTACTTC. This sequence encodes CASSYVGEEQYF. This chain joins TRBV6-6 and TRBJ2-7, with D perhaps matching TRBD2 (5 bases). In germline, CDR1 is MNHNY, CDR2 SVGAGI (reference sequence). The CDR3 sequence is 12 residues long. Trimming shortened V by 2 bases and J by 7 bases, and 9 bases separated the two germline ends.

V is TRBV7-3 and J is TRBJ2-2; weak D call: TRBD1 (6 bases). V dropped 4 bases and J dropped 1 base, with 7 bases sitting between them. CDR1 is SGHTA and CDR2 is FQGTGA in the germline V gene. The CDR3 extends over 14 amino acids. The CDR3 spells CASSSQGNTGELFF. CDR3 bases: TGTGCCAGCAGCTCACAGGGGAACACCGGGGAGCTGTTTTTT.

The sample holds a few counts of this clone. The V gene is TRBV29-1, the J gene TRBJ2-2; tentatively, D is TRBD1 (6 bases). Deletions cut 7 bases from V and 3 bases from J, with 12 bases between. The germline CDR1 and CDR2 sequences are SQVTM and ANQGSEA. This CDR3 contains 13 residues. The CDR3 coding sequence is TGCAGCGCCGGACAGTTCGACACCGGGGAGCTGTTTTTT. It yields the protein CSAGQFDTGELFF.

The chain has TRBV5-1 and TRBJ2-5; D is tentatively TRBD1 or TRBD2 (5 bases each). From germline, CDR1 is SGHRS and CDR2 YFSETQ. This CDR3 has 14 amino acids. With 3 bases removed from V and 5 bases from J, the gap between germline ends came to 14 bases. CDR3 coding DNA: TGCGCCAGCAGCTATGGGACCGACGGGGAGACCCAGTACTTC. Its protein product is CASSYGTDGETQYF.

The CDR3 coding sequence is TGTGCTAGTGGTTTCCCCGACAGGGGACTAGCGGGAGTAAAGTCCTACGAGCAGTACTTC. It encodes CASGFPDRGLAGVKSYEQYF. V usage is TRBV12-5 and J usage is TRBJ2-7; 14 bases are a match to TRBD2. Germline V gene lookup returns CDR1 LGHNT and CDR2 FRNRAP. This CDR3 contains 20 residues. With V trimmed by 3 bases and J by 1 base, 14 bases remained unmatched.

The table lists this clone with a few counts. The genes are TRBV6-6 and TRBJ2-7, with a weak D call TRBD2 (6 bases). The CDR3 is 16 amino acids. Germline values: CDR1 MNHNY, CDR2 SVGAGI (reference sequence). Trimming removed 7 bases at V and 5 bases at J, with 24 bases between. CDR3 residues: CASTTEGSRSENEQYF. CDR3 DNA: TGTGCCAGCACCACGGAGGGGAGCAGAAGCGAAAACGAGCAGTACTTC.

CDR3 DNA sequence: TGTGCCAGCAGTCCAATGCCCCCTACAGGGGCCTATAATTCACCCCTCCACTTT. Amino acid sequence: CASSPMPPTGAYNSPLHF. J is TRBJ1-6 and V is TRBV27; 7 positions match TRBD1. Germline-derived CDR1 and CDR2 are MNHEY and SMNVEV (reference sequence). Trimming took 5 bases from V and 2 from J; bases not matched to a gene: 12. The CDR3 extends over 18 amino acids.

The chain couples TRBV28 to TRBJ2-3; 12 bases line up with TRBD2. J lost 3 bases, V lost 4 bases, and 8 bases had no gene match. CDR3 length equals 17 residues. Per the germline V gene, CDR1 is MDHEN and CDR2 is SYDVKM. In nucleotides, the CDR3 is TGTGCCAGCAGTTCTTTCATGCTAGCGGGAGGGACAGATACGCAGTATTTT. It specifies CASSSFMLAGGTDTQYF.

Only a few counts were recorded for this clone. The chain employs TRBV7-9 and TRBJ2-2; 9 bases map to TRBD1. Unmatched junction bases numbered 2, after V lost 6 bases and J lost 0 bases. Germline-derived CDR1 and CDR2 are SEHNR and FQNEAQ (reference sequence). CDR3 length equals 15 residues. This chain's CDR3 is CASSGTGTNTGELFF. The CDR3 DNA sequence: TGTGCCAGCAGTGGGACAGGGACGAACACCGGGGAGCTGTTTTTT.

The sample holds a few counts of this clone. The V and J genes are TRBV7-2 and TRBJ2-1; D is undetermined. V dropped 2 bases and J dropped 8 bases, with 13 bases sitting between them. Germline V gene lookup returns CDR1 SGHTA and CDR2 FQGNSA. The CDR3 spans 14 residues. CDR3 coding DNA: TGTGCCAGCAGCTTACAGATACGGAGCGATGAGCAGTTCTTC. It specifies CASSLQIRSDEQFF. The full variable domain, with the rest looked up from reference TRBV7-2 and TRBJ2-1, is GAGVSQSPSNKVTEKGKDVELRCDPISGHTALYWYRQSLGQGLEFLIYFQGNSAPDKSGLPSDRFSAERTGGSVSTLTIQRTQQEDSAVYLCASSLQIRSDEQFFGPGTRLTVL.

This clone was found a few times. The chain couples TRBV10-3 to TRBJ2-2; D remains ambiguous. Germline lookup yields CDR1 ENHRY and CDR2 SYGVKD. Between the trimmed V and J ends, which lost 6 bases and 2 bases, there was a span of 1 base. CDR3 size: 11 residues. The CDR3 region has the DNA TGTGCCATCAGAAACACCGGGGAGCTGTTTTTT. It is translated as CAIRNTGELFF.

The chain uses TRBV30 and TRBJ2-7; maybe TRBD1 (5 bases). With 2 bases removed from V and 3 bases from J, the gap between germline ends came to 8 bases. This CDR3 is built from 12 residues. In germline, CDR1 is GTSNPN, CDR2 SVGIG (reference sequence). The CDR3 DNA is TGTGCCTGGAGTCCAGGGATCTACGAGCAGTACTTC. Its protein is CAWSPGIYEQYF.

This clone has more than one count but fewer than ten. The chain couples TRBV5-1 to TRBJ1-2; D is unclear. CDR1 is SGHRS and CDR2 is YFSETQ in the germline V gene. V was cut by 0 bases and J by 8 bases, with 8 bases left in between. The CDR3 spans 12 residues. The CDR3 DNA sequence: TGCGCCAGCAGCTTGGGGTCGCGAGGCTACACCTTC. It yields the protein CASSLGSRGYTF.

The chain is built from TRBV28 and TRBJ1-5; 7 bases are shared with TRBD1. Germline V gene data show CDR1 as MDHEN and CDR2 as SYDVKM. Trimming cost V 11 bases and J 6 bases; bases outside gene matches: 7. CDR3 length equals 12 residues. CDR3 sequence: CACTGVSQPQHF. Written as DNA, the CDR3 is TGTGCCTGCACAGGGGTCAGTCAGCCCCAGCATTTT.

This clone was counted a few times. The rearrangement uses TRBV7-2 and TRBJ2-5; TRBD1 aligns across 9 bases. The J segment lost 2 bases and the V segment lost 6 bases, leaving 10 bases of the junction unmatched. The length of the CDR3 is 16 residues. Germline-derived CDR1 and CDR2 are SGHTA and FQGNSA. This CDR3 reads CASSDPGTGSQETQYF. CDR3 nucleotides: TGTGCCAGCAGTGATCCCGGGACAGGGAGTCAAGAGACCCAGTACTTC.

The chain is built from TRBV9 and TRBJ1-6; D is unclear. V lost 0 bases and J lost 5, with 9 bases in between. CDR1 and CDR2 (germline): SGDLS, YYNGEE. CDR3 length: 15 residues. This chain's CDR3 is CASSVAPVNNSPLHF. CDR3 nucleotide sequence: TGTGCCAGCAGCGTAGCTCCAGTAAATAATTCACCCCTCCACTTT.

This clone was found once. The CDR3 DNA reads as TGTGCCAGCAGCCAGACTACAGGGGTGAACACTGAAGCTTTCTTT. Amino acids: CASSQTTGVNTEAFF. The genes are TRBV7-8 and TRBJ1-1; TRBD1 matches at 7 bases. The V segment lost 5 bases and the J segment 0 bases; nucleotides outside the gene matches: 6. Germline values: CDR1 SGHVS, CDR2 FQNEAQ. The CDR3 spans 15 residues.

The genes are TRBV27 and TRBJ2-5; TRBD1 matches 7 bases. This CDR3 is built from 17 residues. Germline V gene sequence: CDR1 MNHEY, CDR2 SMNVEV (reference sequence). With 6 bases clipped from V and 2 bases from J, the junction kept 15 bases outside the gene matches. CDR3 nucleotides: TGTGCCAGCAGCCTCCGGACAGGTAGTTTAGATCAAGAGACCCAGTACTTC. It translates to CASSLRTGSLDQETQYF.

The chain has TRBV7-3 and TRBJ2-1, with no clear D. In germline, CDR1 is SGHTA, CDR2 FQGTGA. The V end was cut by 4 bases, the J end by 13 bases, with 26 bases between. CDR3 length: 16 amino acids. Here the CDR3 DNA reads TGTGCCAGCAGCTCGATGCCCCCGAGAACTACAGCAGAACAGTTCTTC. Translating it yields CASSSMPPRTTAEQFF.

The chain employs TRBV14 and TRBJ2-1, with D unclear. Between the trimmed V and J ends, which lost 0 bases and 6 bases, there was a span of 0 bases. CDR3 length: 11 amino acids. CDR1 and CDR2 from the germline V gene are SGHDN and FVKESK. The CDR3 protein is CASSQDNEQFF. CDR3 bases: TGTGCCAGCAGCCAAGACAATGAGCAGTTCTTC.

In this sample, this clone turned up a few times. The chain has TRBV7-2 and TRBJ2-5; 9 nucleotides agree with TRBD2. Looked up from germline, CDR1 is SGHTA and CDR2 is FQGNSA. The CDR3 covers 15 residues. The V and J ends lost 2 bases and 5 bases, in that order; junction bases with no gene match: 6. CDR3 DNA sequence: TGTGCCAGCAGCTTAAACAGCGGGAGGCGGGAGACCCAGTACTTC. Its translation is CASSLNSGRRETQYF.

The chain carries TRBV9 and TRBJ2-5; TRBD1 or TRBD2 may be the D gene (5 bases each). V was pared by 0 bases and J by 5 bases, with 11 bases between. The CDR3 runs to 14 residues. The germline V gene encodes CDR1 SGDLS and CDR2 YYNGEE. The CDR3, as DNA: TGTGCCAGCAGCGTAGGAGGGGCGTCGGAGACCCAGTACTTC. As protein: CASSVGGASETQYF.

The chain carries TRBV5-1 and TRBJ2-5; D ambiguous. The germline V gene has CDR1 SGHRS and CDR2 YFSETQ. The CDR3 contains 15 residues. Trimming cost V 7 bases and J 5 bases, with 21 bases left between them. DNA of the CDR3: TGCGCCAGCTCCCGTCTTATCTCGGGCGGCGAGACCCAGTACTTC. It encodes CASSRLISGGETQYF. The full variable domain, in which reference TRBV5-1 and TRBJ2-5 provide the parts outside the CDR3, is KAGVTQTPRYLIKTRGQQVTLSCSPISGHRSVSWYQQTPGQGLQFLFEYFSETQRNKGNFPGRFSGRQFSNSRSEMNVSTLELGDSALYLCASSRLISGGETQYFGPGTRLLVL.